What follows are 26 T cell receptor beta chains derived from one specimen sequenced in a study of shared clonotypes between healthy human individuals. Naivety among CD8 cells was defined by CD45RO negativity and positive CCR7 selection, thereby excluding terminally differentiated effector memory CD45RA+ cells. Libraries were prepared by immunoSEQ multiplex PCR; TCRdb keeps only in-frame clonotypes and omits some of them. The data hold roughly 590,000 clones, with around 95% observed a single time. Sequenced: naive CD8+ T cells sorted from blood. The receptors originated from a woman in her thirties in good health.

The chain links TRBV27 to TRBJ2-7, with TRBD1 matching over 9 bases. The CDR3 contains 15 residues. Unmatched junction bases numbered 6, after V lost 5 bases and J lost 1 base. CDR1 is MNHEY and CDR2 is SMNVEV in the germline V gene (reference sequence). As DNA, the CDR3 is TGTGCCAGCAGTACGGGACAGGGAATGTCCTACGAGCAGTACTTC. Its translation is CASSTGQGMSYEQYF.

The CDR3 is CASSRQNQETQYF. The CDR3 nucleotides are TGTGCCAGCAGTAGACAGAACCAAGAGACCCAGTACTTC. This chain links TRBV27 with TRBJ2-5, with D perhaps matching TRBD1 (5 bases). This CDR3 has 13 amino acids. Germline lookup yields CDR1 MNHEY and CDR2 SMNVEV (reference sequence). Deletions cut 5 bases from V and 0 bases from J, with 7 bases between.

The rearrangement links TRBV28 to TRBJ2-1; D is undetermined. There are 14 residues in the CDR3. V gave up 6 bases and J gave up 0 bases, with 9 bases separating them. Germline V lookup: CDR1 MDHEN, CDR2 SYDVKM. The CDR3 DNA reads as TGTGCCAGCAGATTACTCAGCTCCTACAATGAGCAGTTCTTC. Protein sequence: CASRLLSSYNEQFF.

The V call is TRBV10-1, the J call TRBJ2-1, with D possibly matching TRBD2 (7 bases). Trimming shortened V by 3 bases and J by 10 bases, and 10 bases separated the two germline ends. CDR1 and CDR2 from the germline V gene are WNHNN and SYGVQD (reference sequence). The CDR3 loop spans 12 amino acids. CDR3 DNA sequence: TGCGCCAGCAGTGACGGGGGGCCGGAGCAGTTCTTC. Translating it yields CASSDGGPEQFF.

The rearrangement links TRBV28 to TRBJ1-1, with no clear D. The CDR3 has 11 residues. In germline, CDR1 is MDHEN, CDR2 SYDVKM. V was clipped by 5 bases and J by 7 bases, with 8 bases between them. The CDR3 DNA is TGTGCCAGCAGTCCTCAGCTTGAAGCTTTCTTT. Its protein product is CASSPQLEAFF.

The rearrangement uses TRBV2 and TRBJ2-2; D is uncertain. Germline V gene sequence: CDR1 SNHLY, CDR2 FYNNEI. This CDR3 is built from 11 residues. V was shortened by 8 bases and J by 6 bases, with 7 bases between the two germline ends. CDR3 in DNA: TGTGCCAGCCTGCTGGCCGGGGAGCTGTTTTTT. Translation gives CASLLAGELFF. The complete variable domain, with remaining parts taken from reference TRBV2 and TRBJ2-2, reads EPEVTQTPSHQVTQMGQEVILRCVPISNHLYFYWYRQILGQKVEFLVSFYNNEISEKSEIFDDQFSVERPDGSNFTLKIRSTKLEDSAMYFCASLLAGELFFGEGSRLTVL.

This chain joins TRBV11-3 and TRBJ2-6; TRBD1 matches at 8 bases. V lost 4 bases to trimming and J lost 4 bases; unmatched junction nucleotides: 9. Germline assignment: CDR1 SGHNT and CDR2 YENEEA. This CDR3 is 17 amino acids long. This CDR3 is CASSSWTGMVGANVLTF. CDR3 coding DNA: TGTGCCAGCAGCTCCTGGACAGGGATGGTCGGGGCCAACGTCCTGACTTTC.

This chain joins TRBV7-9 and TRBJ2-7, with D perhaps TRBD2 (6 bases). The CDR3 totals 16 residues. Germline V gives CDR1 SEHNR, CDR2 FQNEAQ (reference sequence). V was cut by 4 bases and J by 4 bases, with 20 bases left in between. CDR3 nucleotides: TGTGCCAGCAGCTCCAACGACCCGGGAGAGGTATACGAGCAGTACTTC. Protein: CASSSNDPGEVYEQYF. The full variable domain, with the rest looked up from reference TRBV7-9 and TRBJ2-7, is DTGVSQNPRHKITKRGQNVTFRCDPISEHNRLYWYRQTLGQGPEFLTYFQNEAQLEKSRLLSDRFSAERPKGSFSTLEIQRTEQGDSAMYLCASSSNDPGEVYEQYFGPGTRLTVT.

The V and J genes are TRBV6-5 and TRBJ1-2, with a possible D match to TRBD1 (6 bases). This CDR3 is 15 amino acids long. Between the trimmed V and J ends, which lost 4 bases and 3 bases, there was a span of 15 bases. Germline CDR1 is MNHEY and CDR2 is SVGAGI. This chain's CDR3 is CASSFLQGWDYGYTF. CDR3 DNA: TGTGCCAGCAGTTTCCTTCAGGGGTGGGACTATGGCTACACCTTC.

The V call is TRBV7-9, the J call TRBJ2-1; the D gene is possibly TRBD2 (6 bases). This CDR3 region has 13 residues. The V end was cut by 4 bases, the J end by 4 bases, with 8 bases between. Germline V gene sequence: CDR1 SEHNR, CDR2 FQNEAQ (reference sequence). The DNA for the CDR3 is TGTGCCAGCAGCTCGGGGGAGTACAATGAGCAGTTCTTC. It translates to CASSSGEYNEQFF.

This chain links TRBV7-9 with TRBJ2-7; D perhaps matches TRBD1 (6 bases). Looked up from germline, CDR1 is SEHNR and CDR2 is FQNEAQ (reference sequence). V was pared by 1 base and J by 4 bases, with 14 bases between. The CDR3 runs 15 residues. DNA of the CDR3: TGTGCCAGCAGCTTAGGTCCAGGACAGAGTTACGAGCAGTACTTC. This sequence encodes CASSLGPGQSYEQYF.

This rearrangement joins TRBV27 to TRBJ2-7; no clear D gene. Germline V gene lookup returns CDR1 MNHEY and CDR2 SMNVEV (reference sequence). Trimming removed 5 bases at V and 3 bases at J, with 11 bases between. The CDR3 length is 13 residues. The CDR3 coding sequence is TGTGCCAGCAGTCAAACCTTCTACTACGAGCAGTACTTC. Amino acids: CASSQTFYYEQYF.

This clone was seen once. The chain couples TRBV27 to TRBJ2-7; TRBD1 might be the D (6 bases). With 6 bases removed from V and 3 bases from J, the gap between germline ends came to 12 bases. Looked up from germline, CDR1 is MNHEY and CDR2 is SMNVEV (reference sequence). The CDR3 is 13 amino acids. CDR3 sequence (DNA): TGTGCCAGCAGCCCCCAACAGGGCTACGAGCAGTACTTC. It specifies CASSPQQGYEQYF.

This clone has a handful of counts. The chain joins TRBV7-9 to TRBJ2-2; D gene uncertain. Germline V gives CDR1 SEHNR, CDR2 FQNEAQ (reference sequence). The CDR3 consists of 14 residues. V was clipped by 10 bases and J by 0 bases, with 12 bases between them. CDR3 nucleotides: TGTGCCACCCGACCCACTACGAACACCGGGGAGCTGTTTTTT. It codes for CATRPTTNTGELFF.

The rearrangement links TRBV10-2 to TRBJ2-1; D perhaps matches TRBD2 (5 bases). The CDR3 is 15 residues long. The V and J ends lost 4 bases and 4 bases respectively, with 14 bases between them. Germline V CDR1 and CDR2: WSHSY, SAAADI. CDR3 region: CASSVLASRYNEQFF. As DNA, the CDR3 is TGCGCCAGCAGTGTCCTAGCATCTAGGTACAATGAGCAGTTCTTC.

V is TRBV11-3 and J is TRBJ2-7, with 7 bases aligning to TRBD2. The V gene's germline CDR1 is SGHNT and CDR2 YENEEA. Trimming cost V 1 base and J 3 bases; bases outside gene matches: 6. The CDR3 covers 15 residues. CDR3 sequence reads: CASSLVSLASYEQYF. The CDR3 DNA follows: TGTGCCAGCAGCTTAGTTTCACTAGCGAGCTACGAGCAGTACTTC.

This clone was detected once. Different DNA sequences within this sample yield the same CDR3. The chain recombines TRBV11-1 with TRBJ1-5; the D gene is possibly TRBD1 (5 bases). CDR3 length: 15 residues. V lost 5 bases and J lost 7, with 18 bases in between. The germline CDR1 and CDR2 sequences are SGHAT and FQDESV (reference sequence). The CDR3 is CASSPQAFLGQPQHF. The DNA for the CDR3 is TGTGCCAGCAGCCCACAGGCCTTTCTCGGGCAGCCCCAGCATTTT.

This chain connects TRBV2 to TRBJ2-7; TRBD2 matches at 13 bases. Trimming cost V 8 bases and J 4 bases; bases outside gene matches: 5. The CDR3 totals 14 residues. Per germline, CDR1 SNHLY and CDR2 FYNNEI. CDR3 residues: CASARLAGGYEQYF. In DNA, the CDR3 is TGTGCCAGCGCCAGACTAGCGGGAGGTTACGAGCAGTACTTC. Full variable domain (remainder filled in from reference TRBV2 and TRBJ2-7): EPEVTQTPSHQVTQMGQEVILRCVPISNHLYFYWYRQILGQKVEFLVSFYNNEISEKSEIFDDQFSVERPDGSNFTLKIRSTKLEDSAMYFCASARLAGGYEQYFGPGTRLTVT.

The V gene is TRBV6-5, the J gene TRBJ2-1, with 9 bases lining up with TRBD2. CDR1 is MNHEY, CDR2 SVGAGI, per germline. Losses at the gene ends were 5 bases for V and 9 bases for J; bases not matched to a gene: 11. The CDR3 contains 15 residues. The CDR3: CASSPYSGSVSEQFF. The CDR3 DNA sequence: TGTGCCAGCAGTCCCTATAGCGGGAGCGTCAGTGAGCAGTTCTTC.

The chain combines TRBV13 with TRBJ2-1; perhaps D is TRBD1 or TRBD2 (6 bases each). Germline lookup yields CDR1 PRHDT and CDR2 FYEKMQ (reference sequence). This CDR3 has 14 residues. V shed 9 bases and J shed 1 base, with 13 bases lying between them. The chain's CDR3 is CASGGRQSYNEQFF. In nucleotides, the CDR3 is TGTGCCAGTGGGGGGCGACAGTCCTACAATGAGCAGTTCTTC.

CDR3 bases: TGTGCCAGCAGCCTACGCCAGGCCAACACAGATACGCAGTATTTT. This encodes CASSLRQANTDTQYF. The rearrangement joins TRBV13 to TRBJ2-3; no clear D gene. V lost 5 bases to trimming and J lost 2 bases, with 14 bases between them. Germline CDR1 and CDR2: PRHDT and FYEKMQ (reference sequence). CDR3 size: 15 residues.

The V call is TRBV5-6, the J call TRBJ2-5, with D unresolved. This CDR3 region has 14 residues. The germline gives CDR1 SGHDT, CDR2 YYEEEE. Trimming left V 0 bases short and J 3 bases short, with 9 bases between. In DNA form, the CDR3 reads TGTGCCAGCAGCTTGGATCACTGGAAAGAGACCCAGTACTTC. Protein sequence: CASSLDHWKETQYF.

The J gene is TRBJ2-7, the V gene TRBV27; D is uncertain. CDR3 size: 13 residues. CDR1 is MNHEY, CDR2 SMNVEV, per germline (reference sequence). With 0 bases removed from V and 6 bases from J, the gap between germline ends came to 9 bases. The CDR3 here is CASSLSSVAEQYF. The CDR3 DNA sequence: TGTGCCAGCAGTTTATCGTCGGTAGCCGAGCAGTACTTC.

The genes are TRBV29-1 and TRBJ2-1; D might be TRBD2 (6 bases). The CDR3 extends over 13 amino acids. Trimming stripped 4 bases from V and 7 bases from J, with 14 bases between. Germline-derived CDR1 and CDR2 are SQVTM and ANQGSEA. The CDR3 DNA sequence: TGCAGCGTTGTAGGCGGGAAGGGGAATGAGCAGTTCTTC. This translates into CSVVGGKGNEQFF.

The chain is built from TRBV19 and TRBJ2-1; D is perhaps TRBD1 or TRBD2 (6 bases each). The CDR3 extends over 17 amino acids. Germline V gives CDR1 LNHDA, CDR2 SQIVND (reference sequence). The V gene lost 3 bases and the J gene lost 4 bases, with 19 bases spanning the gap. This CDR3 reads CASSMFGGQGMYNEQFF. The CDR3 DNA is TGTGCCAGTAGTATGTTTGGAGGGCAGGGGATGTACAATGAGCAGTTCTTC. The full variable domain, its missing parts supplied by reference TRBV19 and TRBJ2-1, is DGGITQSPKYLFRKEGQNVTLSCEQNLNHDAMYWYRQDPGQGLRLIYYSQIVNDFQKGDIAEGYSVSREKKESFPLTVTSAQKNPTAFYLCASSMFGGQGMYNEQFFGPGTRLTVL.

The V gene is TRBV7-9, the J gene TRBJ2-5; D is possibly TRBD2 (5 bases). Trimming removed 3 bases from V and 5 bases from J, with 25 bases in between. CDR1 is SEHNR and CDR2 is FQNEAQ in the germline V gene (reference sequence). The CDR3 runs 18 residues. The CDR3 here is CASSFRYREVLFRETQYF. CDR3 coding DNA: TGTGCCAGCAGCTTCCGCTACCGGGAAGTACTATTCAGGGAGACCCAGTACTTC.